The clone carrying this T cell receptor (beta chain) was detected ten times or more. Its antigen is not known. TCRdb ran MiXCR on the 5' RACE reads and lists one entry per CDR3 protein. This table holds around 410,000 distinct CDR3 sequences, under 25% found once. These data are taken from a study of T-cell memory formation after mild COVID-19. On the study more broadly: Among the donors, TCR clusters were largely specific to each donor.

Study conclusions and caveats: Memory sampled before infection contained some responding clones, suggesting cross-reactive memory joined. Day 15 to 85 contractors were CD4/CD8 balanced; later expanders leaned CD4+.

Unmatched junction bases numbered 6, after V lost 6 bases and J lost 6 bases. From germline, CDR1 is MGHDK and CDR2 SYGVNS. CDR3 size: 13 residues. The receptor was derived from an adult woman who had mild COVID-19 (a few samples of this study predate the infection). Cell type and time point are not known. The rearrangement joins TRBV25-1 to TRBJ2-3; 7 nucleotides line up with TRBD2. Sequenced material: PBMCs or a T cell subset sorted from them (not recorded which). The CDR3 region has the DNA TGTGCCAGCAGGGCCGGGGGGACGGATACGCAGTATTTT. Protein product: CASRAGGTDTQYF.